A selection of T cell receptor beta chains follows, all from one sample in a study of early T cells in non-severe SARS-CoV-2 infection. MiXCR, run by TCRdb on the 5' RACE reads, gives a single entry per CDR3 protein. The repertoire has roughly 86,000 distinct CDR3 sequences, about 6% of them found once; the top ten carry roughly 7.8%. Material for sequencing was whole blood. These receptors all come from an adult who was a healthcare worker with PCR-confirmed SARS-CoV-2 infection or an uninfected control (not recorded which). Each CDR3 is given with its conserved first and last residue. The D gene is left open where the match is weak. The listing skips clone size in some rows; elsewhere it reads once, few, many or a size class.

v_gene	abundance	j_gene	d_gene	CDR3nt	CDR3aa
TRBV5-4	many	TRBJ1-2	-	TGTGCCAGCAGCTTGCTGACAGTTCAAGATGGCTACACCTTC	CASSLLTVQDGYTF
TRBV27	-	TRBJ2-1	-	TGTGCCAGCAGACAAGGGGGGGCCTACAATGAGCAGTTCTTC	CASRQGGAYNEQFF
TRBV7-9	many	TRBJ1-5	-	TGTGCCAGCAGCTTACACACATCGGACCTTTATAGCAATCAGCCCCAGCATTTT	CASSLHTSDLYSNQPQHF
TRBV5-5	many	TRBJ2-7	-	TGTGCCAGCAGCTTGGACGGCAGATCCTCCTACGAGCAGTACTTC	CASSLDGRSSYEQYF
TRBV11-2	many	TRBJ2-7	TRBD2	TGTGCCAGCAGCGGGCGGGGGGTGGCACCGACTAGCGGGTCCCCCTACGAGCAGTACTTC	CASSGRGVAPTSGSPYEQYF
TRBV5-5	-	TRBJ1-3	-	TGTGCCAGCAGCTTTCATCCAACCCGCTCTGGAAACACCATATATTTT	CASSFHPTRSGNTIYF
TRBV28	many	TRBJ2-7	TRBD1	TGTGCCAGCAGTTCCCCCTCGACAGGGGGGTCCTACGAGCAGTACTTC	CASSSPSTGGSYEQYF
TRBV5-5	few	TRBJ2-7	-	TGTGCCAGCAGCCCCTGGGAGGAGGGGGTGATCCGCGAGCAGTACTTC	CASSPWEEGVIREQYF
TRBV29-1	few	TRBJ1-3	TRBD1	TGCAGCGTTAGACAGGGTGCGTCTGGAAACACCATATATTTT	CSVRQGASGNTIYF
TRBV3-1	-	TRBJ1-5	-	TGTGCCAGCAGCCACCTCGATCAGCCCCAGCATTTT	CASSHLDQPQHF
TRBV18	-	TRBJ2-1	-	TGTGCCAGCTCACCATCGTGGGATGTCGCCAATGAGCAGTTCTTC	CASSPSWDVANEQFF
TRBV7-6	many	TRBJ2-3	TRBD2	TGTGCCAGCAGAGGGACTAGCGGGGAAACAGATACGCAGTATTTT	CASRGTSGETDTQYF
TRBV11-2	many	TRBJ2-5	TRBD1	TGTGCCAGCAGCTTAGGGGCAGGGGGACACCAAGAGACCCAGTACTTC	CASSLGAGGHQETQYF
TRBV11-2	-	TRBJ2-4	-	TGTGCCAGCAGCTTAGGGGTAGCGGATAAAAACATTCAGTACTTC	CASSLGVADKNIQYF
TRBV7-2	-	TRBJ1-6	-	TGTGCCAGCAGCTTTGGAGGGGCGGATTCACCCCTCCACTTT	CASSFGGADSPLHF
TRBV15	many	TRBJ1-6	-	TGTGCCACCAGCAGTAGGGTGGCAGGGGACTCACCCCTCCACTTT	CATSSRVAGDSPLHF
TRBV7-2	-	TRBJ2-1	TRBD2	TGTGCCAGCAGCTTAGGTCCCCGGACTAGCGGGAGGGATGAGCAGTTCTTC	CASSLGPRTSGRDEQFF
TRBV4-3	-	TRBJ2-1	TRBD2	TGCGCCAGCAGCCAAGATCGGAAGAGGGCTAGCGGATACAATGAGCAGTTCTTC	CASSQDRKRASGYNEQFF
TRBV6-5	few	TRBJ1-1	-	TGTGCCAGCAGAAGGGGCTCTTACACTGAAGCTTTCTTT	CASRRGSYTEAFF
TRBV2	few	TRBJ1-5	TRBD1	TGTGCCAGCAGTGGACAGGGAGGCAATCAGCCCCAGCATTTT	CASSGQGGNQPQHF
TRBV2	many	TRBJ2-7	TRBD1	TGTGCCAGCAGTGTGGGACAGGGGAACTACGAGCAGTACTTC	CASSVGQGNYEQYF
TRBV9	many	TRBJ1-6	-	TGTGCCAGCAGCGTAGGTCACGAAAATTCACCCCTCCACTTT	CASSVGHENSPLHF
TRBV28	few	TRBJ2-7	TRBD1	TGTGCCAGCAGTCATCCGGGACAGGCCTCCTACGAGCAGTACTTC	CASSHPGQASYEQYF
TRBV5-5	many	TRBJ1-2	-	TGTGCCAGCAGCTCCCTGAGGATTGGCTACACCTTC	CASSSLRIGYTF
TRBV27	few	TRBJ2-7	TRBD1	TGTGCCAGCAGTATGACAGGGGGCTTGTACGAGCAGTACTTC	CASSMTGGLYEQYF
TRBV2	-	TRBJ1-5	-	TGTGCCAGCCGGACGGAGAAGATGGGCAATCAGCCCCAGCATTTT	CASRTEKMGNQPQHF
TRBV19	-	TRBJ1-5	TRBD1	TGTGCCAGTAGTAACCGGGACAGGGGTACCCATCAGCCCCAGCATTTT	CASSNRDRGTHQPQHF
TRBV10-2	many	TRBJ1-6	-	TGCGCCAGCAAGAGCCTGGACAGAGCTTCACCCCTCCACTTT	CASKSLDRASPLHF
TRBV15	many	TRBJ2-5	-	TGTGCCACCAGCAGAGATCGTACGGGGAGCTGGGGGTCAGAGACCCAGTACTTC	CATSRDRTGSWGSETQYF
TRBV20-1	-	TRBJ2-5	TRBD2	TGCAGTGCTACCGATCGGACTAGCGGGGGGGTCTGGACCCAGTACTTC	CSATDRTSGGVWTQYF
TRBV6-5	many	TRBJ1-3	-	TGTGCCAGCAGACAGGGCTATGGAAACACCATATATTTT	CASRQGYGNTIYF
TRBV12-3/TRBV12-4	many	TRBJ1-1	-	TGTGCCAGCAGTACAGGGTTAATGGCTTTCTTT	CASSTGLMAFF
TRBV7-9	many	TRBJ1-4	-	TGTGCCAGCAGCTTAGGAACGGGGGAAAAACTGTTTTTT	CASSLGTGEKLFF
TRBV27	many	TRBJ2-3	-	TGTGCCAGCAGTTTATCATTTGTAGGGTCGGCAGATACGCAGTATTTT	CASSLSFVGSADTQYF
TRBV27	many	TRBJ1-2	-	TGTGCCAGCAGTTTATCGTGGTACCACCCCGGGACTAACTATGGCTACACCTTC	CASSLSWYHPGTNYGYTF
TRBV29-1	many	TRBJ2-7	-	TGCAGCGTTGACGAGGGCACCTACGAGCAGTACTTC	CSVDEGTYEQYF
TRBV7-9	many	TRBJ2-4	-	TGTGCCAGCGAGATACGAGAAAACATTCAGTACTTC	CASEIRENIQYF
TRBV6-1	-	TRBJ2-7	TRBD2	TGTGCCAGCAGTGAAGCGACTAGCGGGGGGTACGAGCAGTACTTC	CASSEATSGGYEQYF
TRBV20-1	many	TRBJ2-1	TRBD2	TGCAGTGCTAATACCGATAGCGGGAGAGGGTACAATGAGCAGTTCTTC	CSANTDSGRGYNEQFF
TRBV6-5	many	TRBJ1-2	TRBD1	TGTGCCAGCAGTTACTCCCGACAGGGCGGTGGCTACACCTTC	CASSYSRQGGGYTF
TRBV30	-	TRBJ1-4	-	TGTGCCTTAGGACGGAATAATGAAAAACTGTTTTTT	CALGRNNEKLFF
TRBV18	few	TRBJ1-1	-	TGTGCCAGCTCACAGGTACACGCTGAAGCTTTCTTT	CASSQVHAEAFF
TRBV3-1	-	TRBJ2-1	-	TGTGCCAGCAGCCAAGAGGGAGACAATGAAGGGCAGTTCTTC	CASSQEGDNEGQFF
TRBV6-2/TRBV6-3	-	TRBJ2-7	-	TGTGCCAGCAGTGACCGGGTAAACTACGAGCAGTACTTC	CASSDRVNYEQYF
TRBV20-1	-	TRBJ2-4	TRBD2	TGCAGTGCTAGTCTAGCGGGGGGCAAAAACATTCAGTACTTC	CSASLAGGKNIQYF
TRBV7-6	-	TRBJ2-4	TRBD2	TGTGCCAGCAGCCCATTTACTCCGGGTTTGCGGGAGGGCACCATTCAGTACTTC	CASSPFTPGLREGTIQYF
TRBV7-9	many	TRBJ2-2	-	TGTGCCAGCAGCTCGAAAGGTAGAGGGGAGCTGTTTTTT	CASSSKGRGELFF
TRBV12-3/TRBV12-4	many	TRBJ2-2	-	TGTGCCAGCAGTTTGGCAGGGATGGCCGGGGAGCTGTTTTTT	CASSLAGMAGELFF
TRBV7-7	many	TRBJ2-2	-	TGTGCCAGCAGCTTAGCACTAGGGGGGACCGGGGAGCTGTTTTTT	CASSLALGGTGELFF
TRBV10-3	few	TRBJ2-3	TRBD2	TGTGCCATCAGTGATTTAGCGGGAACCACAGATACGCAGTATTTT	CAISDLAGTTDTQYF
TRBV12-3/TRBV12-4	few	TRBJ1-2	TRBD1	TGTGCCAGCAGACCCCCCACAGGGGTGCTAGGCGGCTACACCTTC	CASRPPTGVLGGYTF
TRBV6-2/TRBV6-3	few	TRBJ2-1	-	TGTGCCAGCAGTTATTCAGACCCCAATGAGCAGTTCTTC	CASSYSDPNEQFF
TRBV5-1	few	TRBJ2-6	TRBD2	TGCGCCAGCAGCCCGGGACTAGCGGGCTTAATGAGCGGGGCCAACGTCCTGACTTTC	CASSPGLAGLMSGANVLTF
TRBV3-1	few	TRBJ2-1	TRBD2	TGTGCCAGCAGCCAGGGACTAGGCCCCTACAATGAGCAGTTCTTC	CASSQGLGPYNEQFF
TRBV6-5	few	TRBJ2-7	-	TGTGCCAGCAGTTACTCAAGTGTCGGGAGATCCTACGAGCAGTACTTC	CASSYSSVGRSYEQYF
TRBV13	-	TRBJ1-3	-	TGTGCCAGCAGTTCGACCCTCTCGGGGACAGGAAACACCATATATTTT	CASSSTLSGTGNTIYF
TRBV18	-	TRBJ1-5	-	TGTGCCAGCTCACCACGGAGGGGATGGGGCAATCAGCCCCAGCATTTT	CASSPRRGWGNQPQHF
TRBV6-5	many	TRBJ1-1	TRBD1	TGTGCCAGCAGTTACTCGAGTCCCCGGACAGGGAGTCTTGTAGCTTTCTTT	CASSYSSPRTGSLVAFF
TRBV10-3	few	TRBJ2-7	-	TGTGCCATCAGTGGGGATAGAGGGGGATACGAGCAGTACTTC	CAISGDRGGYEQYF